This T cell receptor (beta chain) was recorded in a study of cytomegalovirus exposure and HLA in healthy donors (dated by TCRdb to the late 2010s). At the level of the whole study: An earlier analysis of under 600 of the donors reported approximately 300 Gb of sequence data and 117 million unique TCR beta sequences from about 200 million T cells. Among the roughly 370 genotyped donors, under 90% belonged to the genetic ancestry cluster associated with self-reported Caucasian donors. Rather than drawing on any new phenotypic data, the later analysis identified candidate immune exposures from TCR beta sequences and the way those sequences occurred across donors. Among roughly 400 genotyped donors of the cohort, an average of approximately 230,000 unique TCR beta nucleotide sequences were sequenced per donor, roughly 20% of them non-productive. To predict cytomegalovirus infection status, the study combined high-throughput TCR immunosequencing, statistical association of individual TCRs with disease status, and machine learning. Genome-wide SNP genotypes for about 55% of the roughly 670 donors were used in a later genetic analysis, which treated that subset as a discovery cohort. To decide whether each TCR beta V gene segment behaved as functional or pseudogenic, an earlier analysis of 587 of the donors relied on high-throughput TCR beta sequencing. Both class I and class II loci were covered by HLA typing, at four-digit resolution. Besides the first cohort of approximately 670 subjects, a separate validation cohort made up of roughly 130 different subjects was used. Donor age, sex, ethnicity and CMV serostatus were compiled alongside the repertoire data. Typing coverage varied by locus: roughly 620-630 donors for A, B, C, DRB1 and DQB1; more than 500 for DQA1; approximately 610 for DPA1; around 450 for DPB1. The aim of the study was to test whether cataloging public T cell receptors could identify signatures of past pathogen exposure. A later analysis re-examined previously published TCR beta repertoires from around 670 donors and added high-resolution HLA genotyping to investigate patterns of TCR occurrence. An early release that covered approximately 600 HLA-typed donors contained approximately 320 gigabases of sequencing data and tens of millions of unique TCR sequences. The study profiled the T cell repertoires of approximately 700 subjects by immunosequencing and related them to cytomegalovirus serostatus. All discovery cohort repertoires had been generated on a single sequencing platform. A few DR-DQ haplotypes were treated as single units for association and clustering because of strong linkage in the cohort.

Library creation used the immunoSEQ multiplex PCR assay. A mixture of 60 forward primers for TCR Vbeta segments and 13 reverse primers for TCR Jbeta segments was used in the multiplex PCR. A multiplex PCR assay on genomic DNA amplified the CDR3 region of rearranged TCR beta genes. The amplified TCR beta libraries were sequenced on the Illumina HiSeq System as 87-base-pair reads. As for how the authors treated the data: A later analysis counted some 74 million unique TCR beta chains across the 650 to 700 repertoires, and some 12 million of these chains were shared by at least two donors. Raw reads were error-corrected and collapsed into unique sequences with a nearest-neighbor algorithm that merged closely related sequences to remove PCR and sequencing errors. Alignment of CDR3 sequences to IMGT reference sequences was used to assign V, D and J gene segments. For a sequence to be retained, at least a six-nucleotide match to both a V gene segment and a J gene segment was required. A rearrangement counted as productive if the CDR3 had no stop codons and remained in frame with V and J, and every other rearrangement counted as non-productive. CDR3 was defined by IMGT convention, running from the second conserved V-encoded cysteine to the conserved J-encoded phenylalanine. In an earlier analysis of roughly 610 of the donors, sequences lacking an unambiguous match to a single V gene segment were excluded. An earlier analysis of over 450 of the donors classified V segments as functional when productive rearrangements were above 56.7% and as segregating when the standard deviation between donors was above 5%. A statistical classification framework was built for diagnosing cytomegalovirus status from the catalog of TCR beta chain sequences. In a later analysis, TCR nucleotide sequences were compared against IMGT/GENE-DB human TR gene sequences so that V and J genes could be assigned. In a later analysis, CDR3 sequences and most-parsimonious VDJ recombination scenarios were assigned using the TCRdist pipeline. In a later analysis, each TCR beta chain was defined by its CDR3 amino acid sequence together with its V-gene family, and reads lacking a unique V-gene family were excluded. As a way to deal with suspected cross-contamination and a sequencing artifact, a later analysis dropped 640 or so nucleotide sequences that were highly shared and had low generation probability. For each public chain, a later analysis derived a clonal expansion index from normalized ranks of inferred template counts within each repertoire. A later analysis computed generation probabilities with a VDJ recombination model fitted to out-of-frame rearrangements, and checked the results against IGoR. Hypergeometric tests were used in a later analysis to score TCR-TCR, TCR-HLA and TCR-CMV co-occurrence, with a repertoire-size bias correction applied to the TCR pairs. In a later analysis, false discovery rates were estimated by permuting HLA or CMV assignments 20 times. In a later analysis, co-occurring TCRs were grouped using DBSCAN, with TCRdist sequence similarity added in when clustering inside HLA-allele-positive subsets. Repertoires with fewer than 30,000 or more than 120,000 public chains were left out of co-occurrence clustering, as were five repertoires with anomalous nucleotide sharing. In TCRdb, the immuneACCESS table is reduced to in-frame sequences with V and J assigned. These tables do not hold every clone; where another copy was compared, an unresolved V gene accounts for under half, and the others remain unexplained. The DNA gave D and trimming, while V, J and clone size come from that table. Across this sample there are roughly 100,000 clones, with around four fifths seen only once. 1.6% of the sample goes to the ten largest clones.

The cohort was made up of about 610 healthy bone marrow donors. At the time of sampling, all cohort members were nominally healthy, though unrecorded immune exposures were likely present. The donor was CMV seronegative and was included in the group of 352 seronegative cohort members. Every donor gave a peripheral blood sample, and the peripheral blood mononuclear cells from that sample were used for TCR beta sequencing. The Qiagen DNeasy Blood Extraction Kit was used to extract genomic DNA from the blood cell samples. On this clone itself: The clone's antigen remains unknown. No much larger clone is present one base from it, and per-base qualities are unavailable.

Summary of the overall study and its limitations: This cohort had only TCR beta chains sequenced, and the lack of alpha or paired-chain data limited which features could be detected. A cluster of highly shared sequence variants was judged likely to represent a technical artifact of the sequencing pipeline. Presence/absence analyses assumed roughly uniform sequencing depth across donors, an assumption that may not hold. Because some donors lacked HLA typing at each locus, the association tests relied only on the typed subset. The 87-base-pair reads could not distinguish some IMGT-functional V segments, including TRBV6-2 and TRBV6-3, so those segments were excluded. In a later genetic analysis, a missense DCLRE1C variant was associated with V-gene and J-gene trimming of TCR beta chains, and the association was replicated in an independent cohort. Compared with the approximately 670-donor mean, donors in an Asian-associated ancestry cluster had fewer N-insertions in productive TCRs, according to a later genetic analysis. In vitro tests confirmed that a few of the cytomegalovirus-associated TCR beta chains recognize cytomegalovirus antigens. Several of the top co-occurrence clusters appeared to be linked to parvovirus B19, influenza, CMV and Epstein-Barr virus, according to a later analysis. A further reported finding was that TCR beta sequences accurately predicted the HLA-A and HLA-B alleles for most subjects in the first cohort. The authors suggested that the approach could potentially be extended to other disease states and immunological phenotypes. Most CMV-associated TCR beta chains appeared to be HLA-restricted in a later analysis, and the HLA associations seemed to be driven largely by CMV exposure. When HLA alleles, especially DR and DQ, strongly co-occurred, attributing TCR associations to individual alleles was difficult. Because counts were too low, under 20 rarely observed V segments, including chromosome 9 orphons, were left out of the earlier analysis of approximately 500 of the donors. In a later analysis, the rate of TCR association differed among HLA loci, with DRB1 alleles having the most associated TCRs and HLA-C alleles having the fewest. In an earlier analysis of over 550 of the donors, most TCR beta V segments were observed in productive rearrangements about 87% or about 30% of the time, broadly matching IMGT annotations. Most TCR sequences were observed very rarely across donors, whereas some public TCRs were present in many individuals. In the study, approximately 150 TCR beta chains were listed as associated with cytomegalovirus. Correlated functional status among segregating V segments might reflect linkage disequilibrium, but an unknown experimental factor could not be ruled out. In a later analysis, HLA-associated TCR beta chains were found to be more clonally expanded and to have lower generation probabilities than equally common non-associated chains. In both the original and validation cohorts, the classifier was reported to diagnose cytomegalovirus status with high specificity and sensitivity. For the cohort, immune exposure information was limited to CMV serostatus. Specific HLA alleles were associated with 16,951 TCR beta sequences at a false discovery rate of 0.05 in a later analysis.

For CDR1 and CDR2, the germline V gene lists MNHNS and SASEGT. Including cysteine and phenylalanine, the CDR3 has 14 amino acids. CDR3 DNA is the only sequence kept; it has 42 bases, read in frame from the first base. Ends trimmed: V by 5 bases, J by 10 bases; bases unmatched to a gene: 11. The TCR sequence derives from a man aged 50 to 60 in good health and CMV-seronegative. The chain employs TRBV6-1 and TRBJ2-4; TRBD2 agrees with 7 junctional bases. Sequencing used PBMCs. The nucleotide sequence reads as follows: TGTGCCAGCAGTCCCCATCGGGACTACTTGATTCAGTACTTC. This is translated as CASSPHRDYLIQYF.